The entry below gives a single T cell receptor beta chain sequence along with its context. The CDR3 contains 13 residues. V gave up 3 bases and J gave up 5 bases, with 8 bases separating them. Germline loops: CDR1 LNHDA, CDR2 SQIVND (reference sequence). These data come from a study of blood T cell repertoires in COVID-19. Background on the study: Some COVID-19 samples were acute and others convalescent; all came from the United States, Italy and Spain. Sample material is recorded as cDNA or gDNA derived from T cells, B-cell-depleted T cells, or PBMCs.

Living in 20 to 30 US areas, the participants were between roughly 18 and 90 years of age. Profiled with immunoSEQ multiplex PCR; TCRdb holds only in-frame clones, not every one. The table includes fewer than 350,000 clones, about 83% detected once. The chain is built from TRBV19 and TRBJ2-1; TRBD1 might be the D (5 bases). The material sequenced was PBMCs or T cells enriched from blood (not recorded which). This TCR derives from a woman aged 40 to 50 who had recovered from COVID-19. The CDR3 sequence: CASSISRDNEQFF. Written as DNA, the CDR3 is TGTGCCAGTAGTATCAGCAGGGACAATGAGCAGTTCTTC.